The next 15 T cell receptor beta chains were all read from a single sample in a study of blood T cell repertoires in COVID-19. Libraries were prepared by immunoSEQ multiplex PCR; TCRdb keeps only in-frame clonotypes and omits some of them. The repertoire holds 240,000 or so clones, with around nine tenths as singletons. The sequenced sample consisted of peripheral blood. The source is a woman in her seventies with active or convalescent COVID-19.

J is TRBJ1-2 and V is TRBV19; no definite D call. Deletions cut 8 bases from V and 3 bases from J, with 16 bases between. The CDR3 covers 14 residues. Germline V gene lookup returns CDR1 LNHDA and CDR2 SQIVND (reference sequence). This CDR3 is CASRIPREDYGYTF. In DNA form, the CDR3 reads TGTGCCAGTCGAATACCCCGAGAGGACTATGGCTACACCTTC.

This clone was detected a few times. J is TRBJ1-1 and V is TRBV5-4; tentative D call: TRBD1 (5 bases). The germline gives CDR1 SGHNT, CDR2 YYREEE (reference sequence). Deletions cut 2 bases from V and 1 base from J, with 9 bases between. The CDR3 loop spans 14 amino acids. The CDR3 loop reads CASSFGQGNTEAFF. The CDR3 bases are TGTGCCAGCAGCTTCGGGCAGGGGAACACTGAAGCTTTCTTT.

This clone was seen just once. V and J are TRBV11-2 and TRBJ2-1; 7 bases are a match to TRBD1. The CDR3 length is 13 residues. Germline V gene lookup returns CDR1 SGHAT and CDR2 FQNNGV. The ends lost 5 bases at V and 7 bases at J; junction bases unmatched: 5. In nucleotides, the CDR3 is TGTGCCAGCAGCATGGGACAGTTGAATGAGCAGTTCTTC. Amino acid sequence: CASSMGQLNEQFF.

This chain links TRBV19 with TRBJ1-4, with 9 bases identical to TRBD1. This CDR3 region has 15 residues. Losses at the gene ends were 5 bases for V and 7 bases for J; bases not matched to a gene: 8. CDR1 and CDR2 (germline): LNHDA, SQIVND (reference sequence). The CDR3 coding sequence is TGTGCCAGTAGTCCCCACAGGGGGCAAGGTGAAAAACTGTTTTTT. It is translated as CASSPHRGQGEKLFF.

CDR3 DNA sequence: TGCGCCAGCAGCCAAGATCTGGGAGGGAAGGGGCAGTATTTT. Protein: CASSQDLGGKGQYF. The chain combines TRBV4-3 with TRBJ2-3; 7 bases map to TRBD2. This CDR3 has 14 amino acids. Germline CDR1 reads LGHNA; CDR2 reads YSLEER. V shed 0 bases, J shed 11 bases, and the junction held 8 bases outside the gene matches.

V and J are TRBV11-3 and TRBJ2-1, with 12 bases aligning to TRBD2. CDR1 and CDR2 (germline): SGHNT, YENEEA. V shed 4 bases and J 12 bases; nucleotides not matched to a gene: 4. The CDR3 consists of 13 residues. The CDR3 DNA reads as TGTGCCAGCAGCTCTACTAGCGGGGGGATGCAGTTCTTC. Its protein is CASSSTSGGMQFF. Combining the CDR3 with reference TRBV11-3 and TRBJ2-1 gives the whole variable domain EAGVVQSPRYKIIEKKQPVAFWCNPISGHNTLYWYLQNLGQGPELLIRYENEEAVDDSQLPKDRFSAERLKGVDSTLKIQPAELGDSAVYLCASSSTSGGMQFFGPGTRLTVL.

This clone was recorded a few times. CDR3 nucleotide sequence: TGTGCCAGTAGTTTACAGGGGGGTAGTGGCTACACCTTC. Its translation is CASSLQGGSGYTF. The genes are TRBV19 and TRBJ1-2; 8 bases line up with TRBD1. The CDR3 totals 13 residues. The V gene end was trimmed by 5 bases and the J gene end by 7 bases; junction bases not matched to a gene: 6. The V gene's germline CDR1 is LNHDA and CDR2 SQIVND (reference sequence).

CDR3 protein: CASSLGLTGGGGSPLHF. The CDR3 region has the DNA TGCGCCAGCAGCTTGGGCCTGACAGGGGGCGGTGGGTCACCCCTCCACTTT. The chain links TRBV5-1 to TRBJ1-6; 10 nucleotides align to TRBD1. V shed 0 bases, J shed 10 bases, and the junction held 10 bases outside the gene matches. Germline V gene sequence: CDR1 SGHRS, CDR2 YFSETQ. The CDR3 contains 17 residues. Variable domain in full (rest from reference TRBV5-1 and TRBJ1-6): KAGVTQTPRYLIKTRGQQVTLSCSPISGHRSVSWYQQTPGQGLQFLFEYFSETQRNKGNFPGRFSGRQFSNSRSEMNVSTLELGDSALYLCASSLGLTGGGGSPLHFGNGTRLTVT.

The chain couples TRBV6-5 to TRBJ1-4; D is possibly TRBD1 (5 bases). The ends were cut back, 7 bases at V and 8 bases at J, with 14 bases in the middle. CDR3 length equals 13 residues. Germline V gene sequence: CDR1 MNHEY, CDR2 SVGAGI. CDR3 residues: CASIRDFSEKLFF. CDR3 DNA: TGTGCCAGCATACGGGACTTCAGCGAAAAACTGTTTTTT.

The chain carries TRBV5-5 and TRBJ1-1, with D hard to call. The CDR3 is 13 residues long. Germline values: CDR1 SGHKS, CDR2 YYEKEE (reference sequence). Trimming took 3 bases from V and 3 from J, leaving 9 bases between them. CDR3 amino acids: CASSYWRDTEAFF. The CDR3 DNA reads TGTGCCAGCAGCTACTGGCGGGACACTGAAGCTTTCTTT.

The chain employs TRBV10-3 and TRBJ2-5; 8 bases match TRBD1. V was pared by 5 bases and J by 5 bases, with 7 bases of the junction left unmatched. This CDR3 spans 14 amino acids. Germline-derived CDR1 and CDR2 are ENHRY and SYGVKD. For the CDR3, the DNA is TGTGCCATCAGTCGGGACAGGCCGGAGGAGACCCAGTACTTC. Translation: CAISRDRPEETQYF.

The V and J genes are TRBV3-1 (or the pseudogene TRBV3-2) and TRBJ1-2, with 7 bases matching TRBD1. The CDR3 sequence is 14 residues long. Germline-derived CDR1 and CDR2 are LGHDT and YNNKEL (reference sequence). V was clipped by 10 bases and J by 8 bases; unmatched bases: 16. The CDR3 protein is CATRQGSTTGGYTF. CDR3 DNA sequence: TGTGCCACCCGACAGGGTTCAACTACCGGCGGCTACACCTTC.

This CDR3 reads CASSFLFSGNNEQFF. The CDR3 coding sequence is TGTGCCAGCAGTTTCCTATTTAGCGGAAACAATGAGCAGTTCTTC. The chain employs TRBV7-2 and TRBJ2-1, with D perhaps TRBD2 (6 bases). The CDR3 consists of 15 residues. Germline loops: CDR1 SGHTA, CDR2 FQGNSA. Trimming left V 6 bases short and J 5 bases short, with 17 bases between.

V is TRBV24-1 and J is TRBJ2-7; D is possibly TRBD1 (6 bases). Germline CDR1 is KGHDR and CDR2 is SFDVKD. The V gene lost 8 bases and the J gene lost 6 bases, with 13 bases spanning the gap. The CDR3 runs 12 residues. CDR3 sequence (DNA): TGTGCCACCACCGGACAGACAGGCGAGCAGTACTTC. Translation: CATTGQTGEQYF.

This clone was counted once. V usage is TRBV18 and J usage is TRBJ1-1, with D perhaps matching TRBD1 (5 bases). The CDR3 contains 13 residues. The V and J ends lost 7 bases and 3 bases respectively, with 12 bases between them. Germline V gives CDR1 KGHSH, CDR2 LQKENI. DNA of the CDR3: TGTGCCAGCTTGGGGGGATGGGACACTGAAGCTTTCTTT. Translation gives CASLGGWDTEAFF.